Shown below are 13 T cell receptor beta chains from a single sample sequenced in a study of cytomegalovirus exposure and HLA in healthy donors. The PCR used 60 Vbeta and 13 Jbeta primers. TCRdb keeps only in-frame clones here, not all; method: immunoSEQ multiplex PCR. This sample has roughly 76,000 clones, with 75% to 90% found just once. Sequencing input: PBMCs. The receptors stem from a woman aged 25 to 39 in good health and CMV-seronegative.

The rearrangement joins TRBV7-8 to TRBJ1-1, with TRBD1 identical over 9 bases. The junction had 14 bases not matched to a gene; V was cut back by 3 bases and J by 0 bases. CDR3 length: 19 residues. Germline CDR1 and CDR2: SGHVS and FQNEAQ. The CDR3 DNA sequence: TGTGCCAGCAGCTTGAAGGAGGACAGGGGATTCCGTATGAACACTGAAGCTTTCTTT. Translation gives CASSLKEDRGFRMNTEAFF.

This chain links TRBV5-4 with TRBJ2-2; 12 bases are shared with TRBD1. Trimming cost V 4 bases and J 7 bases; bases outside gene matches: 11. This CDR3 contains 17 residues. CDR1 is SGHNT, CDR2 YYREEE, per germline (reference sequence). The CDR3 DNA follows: TGTGCCAGCAGCCCCACCCGGGACAGGGGGCAAGGCGGGGAGCTGTTTTTT. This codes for CASSPTRDRGQGGELFF.

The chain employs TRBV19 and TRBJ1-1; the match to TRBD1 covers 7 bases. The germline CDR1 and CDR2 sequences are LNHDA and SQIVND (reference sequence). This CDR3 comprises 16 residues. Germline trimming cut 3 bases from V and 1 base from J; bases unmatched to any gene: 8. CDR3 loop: CASSIYPGGPNTEAFF. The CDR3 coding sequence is TGTGCCAGTAGTATTTACCCAGGGGGACCGAACACTGAAGCTTTCTTT.

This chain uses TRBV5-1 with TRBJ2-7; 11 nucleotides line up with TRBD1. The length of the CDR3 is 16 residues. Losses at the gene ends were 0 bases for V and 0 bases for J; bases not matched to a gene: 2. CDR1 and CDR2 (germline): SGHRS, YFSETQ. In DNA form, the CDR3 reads TGCGCCAGCAGCTTGGGGGGGACAGGGGGCTCCTACGAGCAGTACTTC. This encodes CASSLGGTGGSYEQYF.

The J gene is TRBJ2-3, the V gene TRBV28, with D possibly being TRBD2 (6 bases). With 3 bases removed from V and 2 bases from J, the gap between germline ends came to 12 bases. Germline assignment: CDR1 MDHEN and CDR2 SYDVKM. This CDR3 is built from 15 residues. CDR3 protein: CASSLGTPPTDTQYF. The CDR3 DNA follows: TGTGCCAGCAGTTTGGGGACTCCTCCCACAGATACGCAGTATTTT.

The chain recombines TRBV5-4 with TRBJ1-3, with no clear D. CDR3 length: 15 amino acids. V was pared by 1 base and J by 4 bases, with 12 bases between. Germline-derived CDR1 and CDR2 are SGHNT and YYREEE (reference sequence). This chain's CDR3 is CASSLIGISGNTIYF. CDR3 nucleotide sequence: TGTGCCAGCAGCTTGATCGGGATTTCAGGAAACACCATATATTTT.

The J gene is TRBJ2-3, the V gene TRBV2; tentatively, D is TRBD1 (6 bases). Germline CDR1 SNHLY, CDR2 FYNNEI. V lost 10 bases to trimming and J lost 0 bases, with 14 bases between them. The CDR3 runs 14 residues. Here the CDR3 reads CATGTSRSTDTQYF. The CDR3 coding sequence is TGTGCCACCGGGACAAGCCGTAGCACAGATACGCAGTATTTT. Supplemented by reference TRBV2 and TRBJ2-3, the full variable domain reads EPEVTQTPSHQVTQMGQEVILRCVPISNHLYFYWYRQILGQKVEFLVSFYNNEISEKSEIFDDQFSVERPDGSNFTLKIRSTKLEDSAMYFCATGTSRSTDTQYFGPGTRLTVL.

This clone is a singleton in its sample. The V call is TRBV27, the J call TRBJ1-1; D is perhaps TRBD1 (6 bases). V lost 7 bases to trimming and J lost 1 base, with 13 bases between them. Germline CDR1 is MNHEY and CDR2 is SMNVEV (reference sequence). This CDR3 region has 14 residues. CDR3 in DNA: TGTGCCAGCATGCCCCGGGGGGCGAACACTGAAGCTTTCTTT. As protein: CASMPRGANTEAFF.

The CDR3 nucleotides read TGTGCCAGCAGCTTGCAGGGGGACACTGAAGCTTTCTTT. It translates to CASSLQGDTEAFF. This chain joins TRBV7-3 and TRBJ1-1; 7 nucleotides match TRBD1. The CDR3 runs to 13 residues. Germline V gene lookup returns CDR1 SGHTA and CDR2 FQGTGA. The J segment lost 3 bases and the V segment lost 3 bases, leaving 1 base of the junction unmatched.

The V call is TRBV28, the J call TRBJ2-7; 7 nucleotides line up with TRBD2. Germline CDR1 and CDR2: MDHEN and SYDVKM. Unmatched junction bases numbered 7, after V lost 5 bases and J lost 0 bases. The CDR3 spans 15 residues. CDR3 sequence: CASSPGGASSYEQYF. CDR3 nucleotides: TGTGCCAGCAGTCCGGGGGGTGCGAGCTCCTACGAGCAGTACTTC. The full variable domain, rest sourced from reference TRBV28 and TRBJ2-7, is DVKVTQSSRYLVKRTGEKVFLECVQDMDHENMFWYRQDPGLGLRLIYFSYDVKMKEKGDIPEGYSVSREKKERFSLILESASTNQTSMYLCASSPGGASSYEQYFGPGTRLTVT.

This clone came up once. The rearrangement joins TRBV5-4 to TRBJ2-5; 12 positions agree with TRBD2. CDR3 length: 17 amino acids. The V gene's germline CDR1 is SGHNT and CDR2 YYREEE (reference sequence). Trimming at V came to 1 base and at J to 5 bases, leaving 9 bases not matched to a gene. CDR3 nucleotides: TGTGCCAGCAGCTTGAAAATCTGGACTAGCGGGGACGAGACCCAGTACTTC. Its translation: CASSLKIWTSGDETQYF. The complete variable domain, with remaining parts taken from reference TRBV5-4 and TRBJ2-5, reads ETGVTQSPTHLIKTRGQQVTLRCSSQSGHNTVSWYQQALGQGPQFIFQYYREEENGRGNFPPRFSGLQFPNYSSELNVNALELDDSALYLCASSLKIWTSGDETQYFGPGTRLLVL.

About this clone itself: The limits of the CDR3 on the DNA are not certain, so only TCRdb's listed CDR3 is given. CDR3 sequence reads: CASSSSTDYGYTF. The chain has TRBV6-1 and TRBJ1-2; the table calls TRBD1, which could not be checked here. The CDR3 spans 13 residues, counting both ends. CDR1 MNHNS and CDR2 SASEGT come from the germline V gene.

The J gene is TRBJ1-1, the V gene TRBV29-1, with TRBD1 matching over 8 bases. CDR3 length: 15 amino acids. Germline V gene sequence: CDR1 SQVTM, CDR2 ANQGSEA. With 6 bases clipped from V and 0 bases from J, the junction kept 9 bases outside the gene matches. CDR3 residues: CSVLGTGEMNTEAFF. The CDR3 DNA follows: TGCAGCGTCCTTGGGACAGGAGAAATGAACACTGAAGCTTTCTTT.